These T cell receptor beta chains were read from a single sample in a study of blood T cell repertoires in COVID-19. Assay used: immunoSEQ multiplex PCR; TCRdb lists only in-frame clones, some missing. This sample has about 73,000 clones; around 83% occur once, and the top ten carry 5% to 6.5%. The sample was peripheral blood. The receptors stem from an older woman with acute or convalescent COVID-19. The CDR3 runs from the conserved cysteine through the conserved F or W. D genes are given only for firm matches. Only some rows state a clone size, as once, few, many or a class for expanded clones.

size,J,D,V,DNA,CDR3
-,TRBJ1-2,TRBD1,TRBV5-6,TGTGCCAGCACCTCGACAGGGTATAACTATGGCTACACCTTC,CASTSTGYNYGYTF
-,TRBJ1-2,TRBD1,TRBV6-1,TGTGCCAGCAGTGATGCAGGGGGTGGCTATGGCTACACCTTC,CASSDAGGGYGYTF
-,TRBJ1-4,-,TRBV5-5,TGTGCCAGCAGCCGAGAAGCCATCGCCGGGGAAAAACTGTTTTTT,CASSREAIAGEKLFF
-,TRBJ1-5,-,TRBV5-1,TGCGCCAGCAGCTTAGACAGTCATGATCAGCCCCAGCATTTT,CASSLDSHDQPQHF
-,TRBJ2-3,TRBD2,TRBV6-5,TGTGCCAGCAGCTTATCTAGCGGGGCAGATACGCAGTATTTT,CASSLSSGADTQYF
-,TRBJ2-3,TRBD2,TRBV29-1,TGCAGCGCCCTGGGGCTAGCGGGGGGCCCCAGGTATTTT,CSALGLAGGPRYF
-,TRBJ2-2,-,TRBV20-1,TGCAGTGCTAGTATCCCAGGGAGGACCGGGGAGCTGTTTTTT,CSASIPGRTGELFF
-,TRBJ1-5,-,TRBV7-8,TGTGCCAGCAGCTTAGGTGGGCAGGGTGGGCAGCCCCAGCATTTT,CASSLGGQGGQPQHF
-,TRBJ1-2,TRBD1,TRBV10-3,TGTGCCATCTCCGGGACAGGGGATTATGGCTACACCTTC,CAISGTGDYGYTF
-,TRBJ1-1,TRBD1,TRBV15,TGTGCCACCAGCGGCGACAGGGACACTGAAGCTTTCTTT,CATSGDRDTEAFF
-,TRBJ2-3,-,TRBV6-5,TGTGCCAGCAGTCTCAGTTACACAGATACGCAGTATTTT,CASSLSYTDTQYF
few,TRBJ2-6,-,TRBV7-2,TGTGCCAGCAGCGTTACAGGCGCTGGGGCCAACGTCCTGACTTTC,CASSVTGAGANVLTF
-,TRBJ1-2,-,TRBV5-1,TGCGCCAGCAGCTTGGATGCGGGGGGCGTAGACTATGGCTACACCTTC,CASSLDAGGVDYGYTF
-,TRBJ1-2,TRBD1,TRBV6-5,TGTGCCAGCACCGACAGGGCCGCTAACTATGGCTACACCTTC,CASTDRAANYGYTF
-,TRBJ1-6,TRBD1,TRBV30,TGTGCCTACACGACAGGGGGTTCCTATAATTCACCCCTCCACTTT,CAYTTGGSYNSPLHF
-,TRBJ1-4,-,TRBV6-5,TGTGCCAGCAGTTACGGAACCGGGGTTGAAAAACTGTTTTTT,CASSYGTGVEKLFF
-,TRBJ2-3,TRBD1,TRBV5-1,TGCGCCAGCAGCGTCAGAGGGGGCAGCACAGATACGCAGTATTTT,CASSVRGGSTDTQYF
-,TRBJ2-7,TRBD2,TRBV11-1,TGTGCCAGCAGCTTCGGGGTAGCGGGGGCCTACGAGCAGTACTTC,CASSFGVAGAYEQYF
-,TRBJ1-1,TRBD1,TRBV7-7,TGTGCCAGCAGCTCCAGGGGGGACAACACTGAAGCTTTCTTT,CASSSRGDNTEAFF
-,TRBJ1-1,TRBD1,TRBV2,TGTGCCAGCAGTGAGGAGACAGGGGCGAAGAACACTGAAGCTTTCTTT,CASSEETGAKNTEAFF
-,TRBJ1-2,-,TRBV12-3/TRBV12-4,TGTGCCAGCAGTCGCAGGGATGGCTACACCTTC,CASSRRDGYTF
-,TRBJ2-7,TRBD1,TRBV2,TGTGCCAGCAGTGAAGGACAGGGGTTCCTCTACGAGCAGTACTTC,CASSEGQGFLYEQYF
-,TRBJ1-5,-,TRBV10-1,TGCGCCAGCAGTGAGATCATAACACGGGGGGCTAACAATCAGCCCCAGCATTTT,CASSEIITRGANNQPQHF
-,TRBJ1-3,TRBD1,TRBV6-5,TGTGCCAGCAGTTCTGGACAGGGTTACACCATATATTTT,CASSSGQGYTIYF
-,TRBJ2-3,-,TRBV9,TGTGCCAGCAGCCGGGCAGGGATCAGCACAGATACGCAGTATTTT,CASSRAGISTDTQYF
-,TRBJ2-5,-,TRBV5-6,TGTGCCAGCAGCTTGGTTAGGGGGACGTACCAAGAGACCCAGTACTTC,CASSLVRGTYQETQYF
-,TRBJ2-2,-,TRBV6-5,TGTGCCAGCAGTTACTCGCCTCAGGGGTCAGGCGGGGAGCTGTTTTTT,CASSYSPQGSGGELFF
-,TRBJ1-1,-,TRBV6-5,TGTGCCAGCAGTTACAGGACAAGCAATGAAGCTTTCTTT,CASSYRTSNEAFF
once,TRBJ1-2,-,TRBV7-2,TGTGCCAGCAGCTTAGTGGCAAACTATGGCTACACCTTC,CASSLVANYGYTF
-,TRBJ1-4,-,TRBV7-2,TGTGCCAGTACCCTCGACCGGGCGGGTGGAAAACTGTTTTTT,CASTLDRAGGKLFF
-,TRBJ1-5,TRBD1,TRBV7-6,TGTGCCAGCAGCCTGATGACAGGGGCACGGCAGCCCCAGCATTTT,CASSLMTGARQPQHF